These 23 T cell receptor beta chains share one sample of origin, sequenced in a study of blood T cell repertoires in COVID-19. The table came from immunoSEQ multiplex PCR; TCRdb's copy has only in-frame clones and leaves some out. This table has tens of thousands of clones, 79% appearing once. The sequenced sample consisted of peripheral blood. The receptor source for this set is a man in his 60s with acute or convalescent COVID-19.

In its sample, this clone was seen once. The chain has TRBV2 and TRBJ2-7; 9 positions agree with TRBD1. The CDR3 runs to 15 residues. The V gene end was trimmed by 5 bases and the J gene end by 3 bases; junction bases not matched to a gene: 8. The germline CDR1 and CDR2 sequences are SNHLY and FYNNEI. CDR3 protein: CASSSGQGSSYEQYF. DNA for the CDR3: TGTGCCAGCAGTTCCGGACAGGGGAGCAGCTACGAGCAGTACTTC.

With respect to this clone: The junction departs from germline at one end; a sequencing error may be responsible. This chain joins TRBV6-5 and TRBJ2-1; D is possibly TRBD2 (6 bases). CDR3 length: 12 amino acids. Germline CDR1 MNHEY, CDR2 SVGAGI. The CDR3 sequence: CASRGGNRLVLF. The CDR3 region has the DNA TGTGCCAGCAGGGGGGGAAACAGGTTGGTGCTCTTC.

The chain recombines TRBV2 with TRBJ2-3; 9 positions match TRBD2. Per germline, CDR1 SNHLY and CDR2 FYNNEI. Unmatched junction bases numbered 4, after V lost 2 bases and J lost 4 bases. The CDR3 sequence is 15 residues long. CDR3 amino acids: CASSEHPSGADTQYF. CDR3 DNA sequence: TGTGCCAGCAGTGAACATCCTAGCGGGGCAGATACGCAGTATTTT. The variable domain in full, with the rest retrieved from reference TRBV2 and TRBJ2-3, is EPEVTQTPSHQVTQMGQEVILRCVPISNHLYFYWYRQILGQKVEFLVSFYNNEISEKSEIFDDQFSVERPDGSNFTLKIRSTKLEDSAMYFCASSEHPSGADTQYFGPGTRLTVL.

This clone has more than one count but fewer than ten. The chain recombines TRBV6-5 with TRBJ2-1; TRBD2 aligns across 8 bases. Trimming took 6 bases from V and 2 from J; bases not matched to a gene: 6. Looked up from germline, CDR1 is MNHEY and CDR2 is SVGAGI. This CDR3 comprises 15 residues. DNA of the CDR3: TGTGCCAGCAGCCGGGCGGGGGGAACCTACAATGAGCAGTTCTTC. This sequence encodes CASSRAGGTYNEQFF.

This chain links TRBV24-1 with TRBJ2-3; the D gene is possibly TRBD2 (5 bases). The V and J ends lost 4 bases and 6 bases respectively, with 19 bases between them. This CDR3 has 16 amino acids. The germline CDR1 and CDR2 sequences are KGHDR and SFDVKD. The CDR3 here is CATSDSGIFPVDTQYF. The CDR3, as DNA: TGTGCCACCAGTGACTCCGGGATCTTCCCGGTGGATACGCAGTATTTT.

The chain carries TRBV27 and TRBJ1-2; D uncertain. The CDR3 length is 16 residues. Trimming shortened V by 5 bases and J by 4 bases, and 20 bases separated the two germline ends. Germline values: CDR1 MNHEY, CDR2 SMNVEV (reference sequence). This CDR3 is CASSPRGLDYTYGYTF. CDR3 DNA: TGTGCCAGCAGTCCCCGTGGGCTGGATTATACCTATGGCTACACCTTC.

This chain joins TRBV19 and TRBJ1-4, with TRBD1 matching over 9 bases. CDR3 length equals 16 residues. The germline V gene has CDR1 LNHDA and CDR2 SQIVND (reference sequence). V gave up 6 bases and J gave up 0 bases; unmatched junction bases: 5. The CDR3 DNA reads TGTGCCAGTAGGGACAGGGGAAGGGCAACTAATGAAAAACTGTTTTTT. It is translated as CASRDRGRATNEKLFF. The whole variable domain, filled in from reference TRBV19 and TRBJ1-4, reads DGGITQSPKYLFRKEGQNVTLSCEQNLNHDAMYWYRQDPGQGLRLIYYSQIVNDFQKGDIAEGYSVSREKKESFPLTVTSAQKNPTAFYLCASRDRGRATNEKLFFGSGTQLSVL.

The rearrangement uses TRBV19 and TRBJ1-2; D remains unclear. Germline V gives CDR1 LNHDA, CDR2 SQIVND (reference sequence). CDR3 length equals 13 residues. V was trimmed by 5 bases and J by 8 bases, leaving 15 bases between them. The CDR3 here is CASSPFGAWGYTF. The CDR3, as DNA: TGTGCCAGTAGTCCCTTCGGAGCTTGGGGCTACACCTTC.

This clone was observed a few times. J is TRBJ2-2 and V is TRBV5-5, with 8 nucleotides matching TRBD1. V lost 4 bases, J lost 3 bases, and 5 bases stayed unmatched. CDR3 length equals 15 residues. The germline gives CDR1 SGHKS, CDR2 YYEKEE (reference sequence). For the CDR3, the DNA is TGTGCCAGCAGCCGGGCAGGGGGCTACACCGGGGAGCTGTTTTTT. Translating it yields CASSRAGGYTGELFF.

CDR3 coding DNA: TGTGCCAGCAGGTACGAACAGGGGCCGCTCGCTGAAGCTTTCTTT. Translated, it gives CASRYEQGPLAEAFF. The V and J genes are TRBV5-4 and TRBJ1-1; 7 bases map to TRBD1. CDR3 size: 15 residues. V trimming: 5 bases; J trimming: 6 bases; junction bases outside the gene matches: 13. Germline assignment: CDR1 SGHNT and CDR2 YYREEE (reference sequence). The variable domain in full, completed from reference TRBV5-4 and TRBJ1-1, reads ETGVTQSPTHLIKTRGQQVTLRCSSQSGHNTVSWYQQALGQGPQFIFQYYREEENGRGNFPPRFSGLQFPNYSSELNVNALELDDSALYLCASRYEQGPLAEAFFGQGTRLTVV.

The chain recombines TRBV28 with TRBJ2-6, with D perhaps matching TRBD2 (5 bases). Germline loops: CDR1 MDHEN, CDR2 SYDVKM. The V and J ends lost 1 base and 0 bases respectively, with 13 bases between them. This CDR3 region has 18 residues. Here the CDR3 DNA reads TGTGCCAGCAGTTTATCGTCCGGGAAGGCCTCTGGGGCCAACGTCCTGACTTTC. Its protein product is CASSLSSGKASGANVLTF.

The chain recombines TRBV5-1 with TRBJ1-2; D uncertain. This CDR3 spans 12 amino acids. V was trimmed by 4 bases and J by 4 bases, leaving 8 bases between them. The germline V gene has CDR1 SGHRS and CDR2 YFSETQ. CDR3 residues: CASSTGVYGYTF. In DNA form, the CDR3 reads TGCGCCAGCAGCACGGGAGTCTATGGCTACACCTTC.

The chain joins TRBV27 to TRBJ1-5; weak D call: TRBD1 (5 bases). Germline V gene lookup returns CDR1 MNHEY and CDR2 SMNVEV (reference sequence). CDR3 size: 15 residues. Trimming stripped 5 bases from V and 5 bases from J, with 16 bases between. The CDR3 sequence is CASSDGGKPDQPQHF. Written as DNA, the CDR3 is TGTGCCAGCAGTGACGGGGGAAAACCAGATCAGCCCCAGCATTTT.

This rearrangement joins TRBV20-1 to TRBJ1-1; D not resolved. The germline V and J ends were trimmed by 3 bases and 0 bases, with 11 bases remaining between them. This CDR3 is 14 amino acids long. The germline gives CDR1 DFQATT, CDR2 SNEGSKA (reference sequence). The CDR3 region is CSASSDGVNTEAFF. The CDR3 region has the DNA TGCAGTGCTAGTTCTGACGGAGTGAACACTGAAGCTTTCTTT.

This clone was seen just once. The chain combines TRBV18 with TRBJ2-1; the match to TRBD1 covers 7 bases. The V and J ends lost 6 bases and 0 bases, in that order; junction bases with no gene match: 2. CDR1 KGHSH and CDR2 LQKENI come from the germline V gene. The CDR3 totals 14 residues. The CDR3 loop is CASSRTGSYNEQFF. The CDR3 nucleotides are TGTGCCAGCTCTCGGACAGGCTCCTACAATGAGCAGTTCTTC. The complete variable domain, with remaining parts taken from reference TRBV18 and TRBJ2-1, reads NAGVMQNPRHLVRRRGQEARLRCSPMKGHSHVYWYRQLPEEGLKFMVYLQKENIIDESGMPKERFSAEFPKEGPSILRIQQVVRGDSAAYFCASSRTGSYNEQFFGPGTRLTVL.

The chain has TRBV7-9 and TRBJ1-2; a possible D gene is TRBD1 (6 bases). Deletions cut 0 bases from V and 7 bases from J, with 15 bases between. Per germline, CDR1 SEHNR and CDR2 FQNEAQ (reference sequence). The CDR3 loop spans 15 amino acids. The CDR3 coding sequence is TGTGCCAGCAGCTTAGCTCAAGGACAGATCACTGGCTACACCTTC. Amino acid sequence: CASSLAQGQITGYTF.

This chain connects TRBV5-1 to TRBJ1-2; D ambiguous. The germline V gene encodes CDR1 SGHRS and CDR2 YFSETQ. This CDR3 spans 11 amino acids. V was trimmed by 3 bases and J by 5 bases, leaving 5 bases between them. This CDR3 reads CASSYGYGYTF. The CDR3 DNA sequence: TGCGCCAGCAGCTACGGGTATGGCTACACCTTC. Full variable domain (remainder filled in from reference TRBV5-1 and TRBJ1-2): KAGVTQTPRYLIKTRGQQVTLSCSPISGHRSVSWYQQTPGQGLQFLFEYFSETQRNKGNFPGRFSGRQFSNSRSEMNVSTLELGDSALYLCASSYGYGYTFGSGTRLTVV.

The gene calls are TRBV4-1 and TRBJ2-1, with D possibly being TRBD2 (5 bases). V was cut by 4 bases and J by 5 bases, with 9 bases left in between. Germline-derived CDR1 and CDR2 are MGHRA and YSYEKL. The CDR3 length is 13 residues. This CDR3 reads CASSLGLDNEQFF. The CDR3 DNA follows: TGCGCCAGCAGCCTCGGACTGGACAATGAGCAGTTCTTC.

The chain uses TRBV10-3 and TRBJ1-1; maybe TRBD1 (6 bases). CDR3 length: 14 amino acids. V lost 11 bases, J lost 0 bases, and 16 bases lay in between. CDR1 ENHRY and CDR2 SYGVKD come from the germline V gene. CDR3 sequence: CAALGGPMNTEAFF. In DNA form, the CDR3 reads TGTGCCGCCCTGGGGGGGCCGATGAACACTGAAGCTTTCTTT.

V usage is TRBV10-3 and J usage is TRBJ1-5; no clear D. The germline V and J ends were trimmed by 3 bases and 3 bases, with 9 bases remaining between them. Germline V lookup: CDR1 ENHRY, CDR2 SYGVKD. The CDR3 consists of 14 residues. This chain's CDR3 is CAISDRGPNQPQHF. CDR3 coding DNA: TGTGCCATCAGTGATCGGGGTCCCAATCAGCCCCAGCATTTT.

The chain has TRBV6-1 and TRBJ1-6; D remains ambiguous. CDR3 length: 14 amino acids. Germline CDR1 is MNHNS and CDR2 is SASEGT. V was clipped by 3 bases and J by 6 bases, with 9 bases between them. The CDR3 is CASSELGLNSPLHF. The DNA for the CDR3 is TGTGCCAGCAGTGAGCTTGGCCTTAATTCACCCCTCCACTTT.

This clone appeared a few times. This chain links TRBV4-1 with TRBJ2-1, with D hard to call. This CDR3 has 17 residues. V dropped 2 bases and J dropped 0 bases, with 14 bases sitting between them. The germline CDR1 and CDR2 sequences are MGHRA and YSYEKL. CDR3: CASSQLFAESSYNEQFF. For the CDR3, the DNA is TGCGCCAGCAGCCAACTTTTTGCGGAGAGCTCCTACAATGAGCAGTTCTTC.

This clone has only a few counts. The CDR3, as DNA: TGTGCCAGCAGCGATACAGGGAACACTGAAGCTTTCTTT. As protein: CASSDTGNTEAFF. The chain joins TRBV7-3 to TRBJ1-1, with D possibly matching TRBD1 (5 bases). The CDR3 sequence is 13 residues long. V was trimmed by 5 bases and J by 1 base, leaving 8 bases between them. CDR1 is SGHTA, CDR2 FQGTGA, per germline.